Each of the 19 T cell receptor beta chains below was sequenced from the same sample in a study of OX40 agonist ivuxolimab in advanced cancers. Only in-frame clones appear in the TCRdb table, and some are missing; sequencing was by immunoSEQ multiplex PCR. Of 54,000 or so clones in the sample, over 70% were seen once. The input for sequencing was CD4+ or CD8+ T cells sorted from blood, taken in a trial of the OX40 agonist ivuxolimab. The receptors were sampled from an adult with an advanced solid tumor such as melanoma, head and neck, liver or kidney cancer.

V and J are TRBV4-1 and TRBJ2-2, with D tentatively TRBD2 (7 bases). This CDR3 is built from 17 residues. V lost 1 base and J 1 base, leaving 13 bases between the germline ends. The germline V gene encodes CDR1 MGHRA and CDR2 YSYEKL. This CDR3 reads CASSQAGGRGNTGELFF. CDR3 DNA: TGCGCCAGCAGCCAAGCGGGGGGCCGTGGGAACACCGGGGAGCTGTTTTTT.

This clone occurred once. The chain joins TRBV5-5 to TRBJ1-6; no firm D call. There are 15 residues in the CDR3. Germline values: CDR1 SGHKS, CDR2 YYEKEE (reference sequence). Trimming took 0 bases from V and 8 from J, leaving 12 bases between them. Here the CDR3 DNA reads TGTGCCAGCAGCTTGGAGGAGGGATCGTATTCACCCCTCCACTTT. It is translated as CASSLEEGSYSPLHF.

The rearrangement links TRBV6-6 to TRBJ2-3; 9 positions match TRBD1. Looked up from germline, CDR1 is MNHNY and CDR2 is SVGAGI (reference sequence). This CDR3 is built from 16 residues. Germline trimming cut 5 bases from V and 1 base from J; bases unmatched to any gene: 7. CDR3 sequence reads: CASSPGGQGGTDTQYF. The CDR3, as DNA: TGTGCCAGCAGTCCCGGGGGACAGGGAGGCACAGATACGCAGTATTTT.

The chain combines TRBV10-3 with TRBJ1-2; possibly TRBD1 for D (6 bases). CDR1 ENHRY and CDR2 SYGVKD come from the germline V gene. Trimming took off 5 bases at V and 5 bases at J, with 15 bases between the two ends. The CDR3 extends over 14 amino acids. CDR3 region: CAISRDIGTYGYTF. The CDR3 region has the DNA TGTGCCATCAGTAGGGACATCGGAACGTATGGCTACACCTTC.

This rearrangement joins TRBV6-1 to TRBJ1-5; TRBD1 matches at 9 bases. The CDR3 sequence is 14 residues long. Germline V gives CDR1 MNHNS, CDR2 SASEGT. J was trimmed by 3 bases and V by 6 bases; bases with no gene match: 3. CDR3 region: CASRRTGANQPQHF. CDR3 DNA sequence: TGTGCCAGCAGAAGGACAGGGGCCAATCAGCCCCAGCATTTT.

The chain uses TRBV30 and TRBJ2-1, with D possibly being TRBD2 (6 bases). This CDR3 is 11 amino acids long. Germline assignment: CDR1 GTSNPN and CDR2 SVGIG (reference sequence). V dropped 1 base and J dropped 12 bases, with 10 bases sitting between them. Here the CDR3 DNA reads TGTGCCTGGAGTGGGGGGGAAGGGCAGTTCTTC. This codes for CAWSGGEGQFF.

This chain joins TRBV18 and TRBJ1-3; D remains unclear. Germline assignment: CDR1 KGHSH and CDR2 LQKENI. The CDR3 contains 16 residues. With 0 bases removed from V and 0 bases from J, the gap between germline ends came to 9 bases. CDR3 region: CASSPPAWSSGNTIYF. CDR3 in DNA: TGTGCCAGCTCACCACCGGCATGGAGCTCTGGAAACACCATATATTTT.

This chain connects TRBV28 to TRBJ1-4; perhaps TRBD1 as D (5 bases). Trimming shortened V by 3 bases and J by 2 bases, and 7 bases separated the two germline ends. The CDR3 is 14 amino acids. CDR1 and CDR2 from the germline V gene are MDHEN and SYDVKM. CDR3 in DNA: TGTGCCAGCAGTTTGGCAGGGACTAATGAAAAACTGTTTTTT. Protein: CASSLAGTNEKLFF.

This clone has a handful of counts. The chain has TRBV6-4 and TRBJ1-1; 10 nucleotides match TRBD1. J gave up 5 bases and V 6 bases, and 6 bases lay outside the gene matches. Germline V gives CDR1 MRHNA, CDR2 SNTAGT. The CDR3 spans 14 residues. The CDR3 region is CASRTWTGGTEAFF. CDR3 bases: TGTGCCAGCAGGACCTGGACAGGGGGGACTGAAGCTTTCTTT.

This chain links TRBV4-2 with TRBJ2-1; 15 bases map to TRBD2. V was pared by 4 bases and J by 4 bases, with 5 bases of the junction left unmatched. From germline, CDR1 is LGHNA and CDR2 YNFKEQ. CDR3 length: 17 amino acids. As DNA, the CDR3 is TGTGCCAGCAGCCCTAGGACTAGCGGGGGGGGTTACAATGAGCAGTTCTTC. As protein: CASSPRTSGGGYNEQFF.

The chain carries TRBV6-6 and TRBJ1-1; D unclear. From germline, CDR1 is MNHNY and CDR2 SVGAGI (reference sequence). The CDR3 is 12 residues long. The V end lost 6 bases, the J end lost 4 bases, and 9 bases lay between the germline ends. The CDR3 coding sequence is TGTGCCAGCAGGGGTAGTGGCACTGAAGCTTTCTTT. It specifies CASRGSGTEAFF.

This chain joins TRBV27 and TRBJ2-2, with D perhaps TRBD2 (6 bases). Trimming cost V 6 bases and J 1 base, with 12 bases left between them. This CDR3 region has 15 residues. Per germline, CDR1 MNHEY and CDR2 SMNVEV (reference sequence). The CDR3 DNA follows: TGTGCCAGCAGCCACCTCGGGGGGAACACCGGGGAGCTGTTTTTT. Translated: CASSHLGGNTGELFF.

This chain joins TRBV7-9 and TRBJ2-6, with 9 nucleotides matching TRBD1. This CDR3 comprises 18 residues. CDR1 and CDR2 from the germline V gene are SEHNR and FQNEAQ (reference sequence). Trimming removed 5 bases from V and 2 bases from J; junction bases left unmatched: 10. The CDR3 bases are TGTGCCAGCAGCATACCGGGACAGGGACTTGCTGGGGCCAACGTCCTGACTTTC. Translation: CASSIPGQGLAGANVLTF.

This chain uses TRBV7-3 with TRBJ2-7, with 8 bases identical to TRBD1. The J segment lost 5 bases and the V segment lost 1 base, leaving 7 bases of the junction unmatched. Looked up from germline, CDR1 is SGHTA and CDR2 is FQGTGA. The CDR3 loop spans 15 amino acids. The CDR3 region is CASSLNGRGHDEQYF. In nucleotides, the CDR3 is TGTGCCAGCAGCTTAAATGGCAGGGGGCACGACGAGCAGTACTTC. Using reference TRBV7-3 and TRBJ2-7 for the parts outside the CDR3, the full variable domain is GAGVSQTPSNKVTEKGKYVELRCDPISGHTALYWYRQSLGQGPEFLIYFQGTGAADDSGLPNDRFFAVRPEGSVSTLKIQRTERGDSAVYLCASSLNGRGHDEQYFGPGTRLTVT.

The chain employs TRBV5-1 and TRBJ1-2; tentative D call: TRBD1 (6 bases). Germline CDR1 reads SGHRS; CDR2 reads YFSETQ. V gave up 0 bases and J gave up 4 bases, with 13 bases separating them. The CDR3 length is 15 residues. The CDR3 spells CASSLAQGRGYGYTF. The DNA for the CDR3 is TGCGCCAGCAGCTTGGCCCAGGGGCGCGGCTATGGCTACACCTTC.

The chain joins TRBV9 to TRBJ1-5, with D uncertain. The CDR3 contains 13 residues. The V end lost 1 base, the J end lost 5 bases, and 7 bases lay between the germline ends. Germline CDR1 reads SGDLS; CDR2 reads YYNGEE. The CDR3 nucleotides read TGTGCCAGCAGCGTATTTGCTGATCAGCCCCAGCATTTT. Its translation: CASSVFADQPQHF.

This chain joins TRBV10-3 and TRBJ2-5; TRBD1 aligns across 9 bases. The length of the CDR3 is 14 residues. Looked up from germline, CDR1 is ENHRY and CDR2 is SYGVKD. Germline trimming cut 2 bases from V and 5 bases from J; bases unmatched to any gene: 3. In nucleotides, the CDR3 is TGTGCCATCAGTGAGGGACAGGGGAGGGAGACCCAGTACTTC. Translating gives CAISEGQGRETQYF.

The J gene is TRBJ1-6, the V gene TRBV10-3; perhaps TRBD1 as D (5 bases). This CDR3 is built from 14 residues. V gave up 6 bases and J gave up 9 bases, with 15 bases separating them. Per the germline V gene, CDR1 is ENHRY and CDR2 is SYGVKD. The CDR3 region is CAISPSGGGSPLHF. CDR3 DNA sequence: TGTGCCATCAGCCCCTCGGGTGGGGGTTCACCCCTCCACTTT.

This clone was detected only once. This sequence joins TRBV7-3 and TRBJ2-3, with D uncertain. The CDR3 is 12 amino acids. V lost 5 bases and J 0 bases, leaving 3 bases between the germline ends. Germline values: CDR1 SGHTA, CDR2 FQGTGA. CDR3 bases: TGTGCCAGCAGCGCTAGCACAGATACGCAGTATTTT. As protein: CASSASTDTQYF.